This TCR beta chain was obtained from a study of blood T cell repertoires in COVID-19 (dated by TCRdb to 2020 to 2021). For the study in its entirety: Collaborator samples came from the United States, Italy and Spain and covered acute and convalescent phases of COVID-19. The prospective study material was composed of cDNA or gDNA derived from T cells, B-cell-depleted T cells, or PBMCs. The repertoires were released in a freely available public database intended as a resource for research on the immune response to SARS-CoV-2. Sample metadata almost always included a de-identified subject ID, COVID-19 status, age in years and sex. HLA class I and class II types, where available, came from metadata supplied by the sample provider rather than from assay-based typing. Samples came from the ongoing ImmuneRACE study (first 160 participants) plus 1,254 subjects from 6 global collaborators. Subjects who had been exposed to COVID-19, were actively infected with it, or had recovered from it provided the deeply sampled blood TCRbeta repertoires that made up the dataset. Study-level results and caveats: Clinical and demographic metadata were provided uncurated, with the amount varying by source and participant.

The immunoSEQ Assay, a bias-controlled multiplex PCR, was used to amplify TCRbeta CDR3 regions from genomic DNA. The authors' pipeline ran thus. The number of nucleated cells in each sample was estimated from the amplification of reference gene primers within the assay. Sequence reads were collapsed and filtered to measure the absolute abundance of every unique TCRbeta CDR3 rearrangement. For each sample, productive Simpson clonality was calculated by taking the square root of Simpson's diversity index across productive rearrangements. TCRdb took over this immuneACCESS table, retaining in-frame rearrangements with V and J assigned. Such tables are incomplete; in checked studies, under half of the missing clones stem from an unresolved V gene, and the remainder is unexplained. From that table come the V and J calls and clone size; the DNA was used to work out D and trimming. The sample includes hundreds of thousands of clones, with around four fifths observed a single time. Approximately 4.1% of the sample is taken by the ten largest.

Collaborating institutions collected whole blood in K2EDTA tubes following their own protocols. Collaborator samples were shipped for TCRbeta analysis as frozen whole blood, isolated PBMCs, or DNA extracted from either sample type. Remarks on this clone: Its binding antigen is unknown. Per-base quality was not reported, and no clone a single base away is much larger than it.

There are 18 amino acids in the CDR3, from cysteine to phenylalanine inclusive. Only the CDR3 region is kept as DNA, spanning 54 bases read in frame from base 1. The germline V gene (reference sequence) sets CDR1 to PRHDT and CDR2 to FYEKMQ. From V the trimming removes 2 bases and from J it removes 2 bases, while the gene matches leave 9 bases of the junction unaccounted for. The receptor's source is a woman in her 50s with active or convalescent COVID-19. Sequences were obtained from peripheral blood. The chain links TRBV13 with TRBJ2-5, with TRBD2 matching 12 junction bases. The CDR3 corresponds to CASSLLAGGPEGQETQYF. Read as DNA, the sequence is TGTGCCAGCAGCTTACTAGCGGGAGGGCCGGAGGGACAAGAGACCCAGTACTTC.